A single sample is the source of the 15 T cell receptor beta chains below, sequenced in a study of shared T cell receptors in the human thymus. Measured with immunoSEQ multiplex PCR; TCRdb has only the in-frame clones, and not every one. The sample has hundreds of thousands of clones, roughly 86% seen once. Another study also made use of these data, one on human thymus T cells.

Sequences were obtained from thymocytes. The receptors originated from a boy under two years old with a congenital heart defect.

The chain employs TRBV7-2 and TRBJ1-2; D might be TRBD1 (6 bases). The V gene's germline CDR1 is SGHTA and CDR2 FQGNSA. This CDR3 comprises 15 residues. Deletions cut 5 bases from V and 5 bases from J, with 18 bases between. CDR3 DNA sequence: TGTGCCAGCAGCGTCTCCCGGGACGGGACATATGGCTACACCTTC. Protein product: CASSVSRDGTYGYTF.

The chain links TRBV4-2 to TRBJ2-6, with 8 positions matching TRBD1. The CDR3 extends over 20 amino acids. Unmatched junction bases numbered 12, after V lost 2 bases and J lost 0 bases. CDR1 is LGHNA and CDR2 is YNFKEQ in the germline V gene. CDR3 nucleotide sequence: TGTGCCAGCAGCCAAAGAAAAATTCGGACAGGGCCCTCTGGGGCCAACGTCCTGACTTTC. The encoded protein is CASSQRKIRTGPSGANVLTF.

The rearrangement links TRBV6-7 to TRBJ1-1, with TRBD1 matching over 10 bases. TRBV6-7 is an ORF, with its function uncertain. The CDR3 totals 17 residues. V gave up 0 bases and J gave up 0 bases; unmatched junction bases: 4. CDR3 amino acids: CASSYSGDRGMNTEAFF. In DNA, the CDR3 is TGTGCCAGCAGTTACTCGGGGGACAGGGGAATGAACACTGAAGCTTTCTTT.

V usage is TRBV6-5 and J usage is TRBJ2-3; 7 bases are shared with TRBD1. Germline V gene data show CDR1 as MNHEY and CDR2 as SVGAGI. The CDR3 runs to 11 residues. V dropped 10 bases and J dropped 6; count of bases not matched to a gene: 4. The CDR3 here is CATDRDDTQYF. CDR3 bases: TGTGCCACAGACAGGGACGATACGCAGTATTTT.

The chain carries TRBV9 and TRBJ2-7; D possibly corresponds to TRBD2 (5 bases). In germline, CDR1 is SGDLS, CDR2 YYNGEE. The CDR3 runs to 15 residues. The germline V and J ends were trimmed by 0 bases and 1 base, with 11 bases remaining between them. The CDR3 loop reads CASSVEGDASYEQYF. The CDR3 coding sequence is TGTGCCAGCAGCGTAGAGGGAGATGCATCCTACGAGCAGTACTTC.

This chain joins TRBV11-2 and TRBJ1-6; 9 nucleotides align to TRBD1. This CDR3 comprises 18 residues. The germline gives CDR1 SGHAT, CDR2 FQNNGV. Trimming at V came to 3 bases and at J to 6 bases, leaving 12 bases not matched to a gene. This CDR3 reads CASSLGGTGGEGNSPLHF. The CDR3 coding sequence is TGTGCCAGCAGCTTGGGAGGAACAGGGGGCGAAGGTAATTCACCCCTCCACTTT.

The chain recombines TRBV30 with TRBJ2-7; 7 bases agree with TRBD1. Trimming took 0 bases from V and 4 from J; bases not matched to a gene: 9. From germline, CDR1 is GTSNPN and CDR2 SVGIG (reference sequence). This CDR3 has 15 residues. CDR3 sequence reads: CAWSVSWTGGYEQYF. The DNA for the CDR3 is TGTGCCTGGAGTGTTTCTTGGACAGGCGGGTACGAGCAGTACTTC.

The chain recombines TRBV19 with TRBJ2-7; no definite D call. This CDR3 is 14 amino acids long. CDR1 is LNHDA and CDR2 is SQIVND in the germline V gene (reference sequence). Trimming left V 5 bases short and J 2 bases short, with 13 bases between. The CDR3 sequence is CASSRLDRPYEQYF. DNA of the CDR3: TGTGCCAGTAGTCGGCTAGACCGACCCTACGAGCAGTACTTC. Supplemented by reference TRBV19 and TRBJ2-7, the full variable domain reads DGGITQSPKYLFRKEGQNVTLSCEQNLNHDAMYWYRQDPGQGLRLIYYSQIVNDFQKGDIAEGYSVSREKKESFPLTVTSAQKNPTAFYLCASSRLDRPYEQYFGPGTRLTVT.

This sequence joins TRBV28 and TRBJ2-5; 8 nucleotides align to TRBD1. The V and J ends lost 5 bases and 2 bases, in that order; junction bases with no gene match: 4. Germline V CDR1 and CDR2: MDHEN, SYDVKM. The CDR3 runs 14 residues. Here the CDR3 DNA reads TGTGCCAGCAGTAGACGGGACAGGCAAGAGACCCAGTACTTC. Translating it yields CASSRRDRQETQYF.

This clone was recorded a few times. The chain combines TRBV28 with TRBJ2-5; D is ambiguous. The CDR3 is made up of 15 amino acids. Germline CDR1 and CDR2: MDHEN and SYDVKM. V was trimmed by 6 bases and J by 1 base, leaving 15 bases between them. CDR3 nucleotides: TGTGCCAGCAGCCCAACTAAGGCTATCCAAGAGACCCAGTACTTC. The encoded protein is CASSPTKAIQETQYF.

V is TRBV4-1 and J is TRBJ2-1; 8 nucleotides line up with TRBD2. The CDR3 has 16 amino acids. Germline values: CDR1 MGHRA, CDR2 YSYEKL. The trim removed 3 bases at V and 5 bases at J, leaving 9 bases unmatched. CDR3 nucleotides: TGCGCCAGCAGCCAGACCCGAAGCGGGGGCAACAATGAGCAGTTCTTC. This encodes CASSQTRSGGNNEQFF.

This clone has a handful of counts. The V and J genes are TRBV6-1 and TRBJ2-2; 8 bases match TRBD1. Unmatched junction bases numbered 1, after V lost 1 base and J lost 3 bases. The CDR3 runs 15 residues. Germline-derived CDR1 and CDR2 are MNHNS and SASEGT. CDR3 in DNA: TGTGCCAGCAGTGAAGGGGACAGGTACACCGGGGAGCTGTTTTTT. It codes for CASSEGDRYTGELFF.

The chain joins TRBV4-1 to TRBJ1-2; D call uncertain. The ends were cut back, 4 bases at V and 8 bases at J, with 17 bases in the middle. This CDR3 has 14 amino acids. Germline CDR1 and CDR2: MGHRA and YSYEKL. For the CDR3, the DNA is TGCGCCAGCAGCCCTAATAGGTCCCCGCGGGGCTACACCTTC. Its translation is CASSPNRSPRGYTF.

The CDR3 is CASLRTGAYEQYF. Here the CDR3 DNA reads TGTGCCAGCTTACGGACGGGAGCCTACGAGCAGTACTTC. The chain combines TRBV6-4 with TRBJ2-7, with D possibly TRBD2 on 6 matching bases. Germline assignment: CDR1 MRHNA and CDR2 SNTAGT. Between the trimmed V and J ends, which lost 8 bases and 2 bases, there was a span of 13 bases. This CDR3 comprises 13 residues.

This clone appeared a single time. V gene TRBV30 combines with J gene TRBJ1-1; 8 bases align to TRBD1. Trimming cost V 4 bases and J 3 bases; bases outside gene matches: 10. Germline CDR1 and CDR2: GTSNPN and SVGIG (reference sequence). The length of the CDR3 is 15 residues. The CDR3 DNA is TGTGCCTGGAACCCCGACAGGGGACAGGACACTGAAGCTTTCTTT. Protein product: CAWNPDRGQDTEAFF.